The present T cell receptor beta chain was sequenced within a study of shared clonotypes between healthy human individuals. For the study at large: The donor group consisted of two women and a few men, aged 18 to 49.

Between the trimmed V and J ends, which lost 7 bases and 1 base, there was a span of 10 bases. The CDR3 extends over 13 amino acids. Germline CDR1 reads SEHNR; CDR2 reads FQNEAQ (reference sequence). Sequenced by immunoSEQ multiplex PCR; TCRdb stores in-frame clones only, minus some. The data show 1.4 million to 1.5 million clones, with around 97% seen just once and roughly 1.1% held by the top ten. Sequencing used naive CD4+ T cells sorted from blood. Indicated subset: CD45RA+ positively selected. This chain links TRBV7-9 with TRBJ1-1, with D hard to call. This TCR was recovered from a man in his thirties or forties in good health. CDR3 nucleotide sequence: TGTGCCAGCACCAGAAAAGCGAACACTGAAGCTTTCTTT. As protein: CASTRKANTEAFF.